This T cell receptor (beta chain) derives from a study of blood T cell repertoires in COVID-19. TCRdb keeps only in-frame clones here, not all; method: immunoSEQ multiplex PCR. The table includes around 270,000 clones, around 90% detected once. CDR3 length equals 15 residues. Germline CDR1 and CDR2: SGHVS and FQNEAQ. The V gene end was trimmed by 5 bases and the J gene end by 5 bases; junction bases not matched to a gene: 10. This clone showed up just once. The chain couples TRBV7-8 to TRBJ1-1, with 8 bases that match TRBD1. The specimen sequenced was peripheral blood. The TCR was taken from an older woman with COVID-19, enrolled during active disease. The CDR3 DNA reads TGTGCCAGCAGCCCAAACTCACAGGGGGTGACTGAAGCTTTCTTT. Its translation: CASSPNSQGVTEAFF.